The T cell receptor beta chain described here comes from a study of blood T cell repertoires in COVID-19. As handled by the study authors: Counts of nucleated cells, estimated from reference gene primer amplification, were obtained. Some clones are missing from TCRdb's copy, which holds only in-frame ones; the method was immunoSEQ multiplex PCR. That table gives V, J and clone size, and the DNA gave D and trimming. The sample gives approximately 91,000 clones, about 75% of which show up once; roughly 9.8% is in the top ten. Trimming removed 2 bases at V and 7 bases at J, with 8 bases between. This CDR3 is 13 amino acids long. Germline CDR1 reads ENHRY; CDR2 reads SYGVKD.

The chain links TRBV10-3 to TRBJ2-2, with D tentatively TRBD2 (7 bases). The origin of this receptor is a woman of 80 years or more with acute or convalescent COVID-19. Sequencing was performed on peripheral blood. CDR3 DNA: TGTGCCATCAGTGAGAGGGGGGGCGGGGAGCTGTTTTTT. Translation: CAISERGGGELFF.